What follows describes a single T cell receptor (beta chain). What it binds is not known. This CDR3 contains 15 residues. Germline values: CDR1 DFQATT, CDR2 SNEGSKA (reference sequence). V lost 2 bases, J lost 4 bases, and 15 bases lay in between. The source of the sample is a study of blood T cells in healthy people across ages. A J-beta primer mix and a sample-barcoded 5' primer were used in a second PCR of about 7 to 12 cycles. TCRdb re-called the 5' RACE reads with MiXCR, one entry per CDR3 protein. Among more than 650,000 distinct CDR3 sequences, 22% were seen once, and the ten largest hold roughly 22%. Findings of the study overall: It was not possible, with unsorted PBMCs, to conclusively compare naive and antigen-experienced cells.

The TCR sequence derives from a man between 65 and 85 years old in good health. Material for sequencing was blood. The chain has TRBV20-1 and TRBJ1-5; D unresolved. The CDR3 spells CSARPGGLENQPQHF. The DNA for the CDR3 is TGCAGTGCTAGACCGGGAGGGTTGGAAAATCAGCCCCAGCATTTT.